Shown below are 21 T cell receptor beta chains from a single sample sequenced in a study of shared clonotypes between healthy human individuals. Produced via immunoSEQ multiplex PCR; TCRdb's table is partial and in-frame only. The sample holds some 1,400,000 clones; around 95% are singletons and the top ten take approximately 1.1%. Sequencing was carried out using naive CD4+ T cells sorted from blood. This sample's subset: CD45RA+ positively selected. These receptors were collected from a man aged 25 to 40 in good health.

The chain couples TRBV7-2 to TRBJ2-7; 7 positions match TRBD1. The CDR3 runs to 18 residues. The junction had 18 bases not matched to a gene; V was cut back by 5 bases and J by 2 bases. The germline gives CDR1 SGHTA, CDR2 FQGNSA. CDR3 sequence reads: CASSIQRQGKIQAYEQYF. DNA for the CDR3: TGTGCCAGCAGCATTCAGAGACAGGGAAAGATCCAGGCCTACGAGCAGTACTTC.

The genes are TRBV7-3 and TRBJ2-2, with 11 positions matching TRBD2. V gave up 4 bases and J gave up 3 bases; unmatched junction bases: 7. From germline, CDR1 is SGHTA and CDR2 FQGTGA. The length of the CDR3 is 17 residues. The CDR3 DNA reads TGTGCCAGCAGCTCCCCACTAGCGGGAGTGGACACCGGGGAGCTGTTTTTT. Translated, it gives CASSSPLAGVDTGELFF.

V and J are TRBV6-4 and TRBJ2-1; 8 bases agree with TRBD1. With V trimmed by 4 bases and J by 4 bases, 15 bases remained unmatched. The CDR3 runs 18 residues. Germline values: CDR1 MRHNA, CDR2 SNTAGT. CDR3 in DNA: TGTGCCAGCAGTGGTGGACAGGGCGGGGTGCGGGAATACAATGAGCAGTTCTTC. Translation gives CASSGGQGGVREYNEQFF.

The CDR3 nucleotides are TGTGCCAGCAGTGGCCAGGGACAGAGATCCTACGAGCAGTACTTC. It translates to CASSGQGQRSYEQYF. The rearrangement links TRBV25-1 to TRBJ2-7; 7 positions match TRBD1. V lost 4 bases to trimming and J lost 1 base; unmatched junction nucleotides: 7. Germline V lookup: CDR1 MGHDK, CDR2 SYGVNS. The CDR3 runs 15 residues.

The table lists this clone with a count of one. The chain employs TRBV7-9 and TRBJ1-1; TRBD1 matches at 7 bases. Trimming removed 0 bases from V and 1 base from J; junction bases left unmatched: 11. The CDR3 sequence is 18 residues long. Germline V gene sequence: CDR1 SEHNR, CDR2 FQNEAQ (reference sequence). The CDR3 coding sequence is TGTGCCAGCAGCTTAGCTTCGGCGTCGGACAGGAGGAACACTGAAGCTTTCTTT. Encoded protein: CASSLASASDRRNTEAFF.

The J gene is TRBJ1-2, the V gene TRBV18; a possible D gene is TRBD1 (6 bases). Looked up from germline, CDR1 is KGHSH and CDR2 is LQKENI. CDR3 size: 13 residues. Trimming shortened V by 4 bases and J by 6 bases, and 12 bases separated the two germline ends. Here the CDR3 reads CASSRADRDGYTF. The CDR3 DNA sequence: TGTGCCAGCTCACGCGCGGACAGAGATGGCTACACCTTC.

The CDR3 sequence: CASSGDRPNEKLFF. The CDR3 DNA reads TGTGCCAGCAGTGGGGACAGGCCAAATGAAAAACTGTTTTTT. The chain employs TRBV6-1 and TRBJ1-4; 8 nucleotides line up with TRBD1. J was trimmed by 5 bases and V by 4 bases; bases with no gene match: 3. The CDR3 extends over 14 amino acids. Germline CDR1 MNHNS, CDR2 SASEGT.

The chain uses TRBV29-1 and TRBJ2-5, with D maybe TRBD1 (6 bases). Germline values: CDR1 SQVTM, CDR2 ANQGSEA. V lost 8 bases, J lost 5 bases, and 15 bases lay in between. CDR3 length: 12 amino acids. The CDR3 reads CSQRGRGETQYF. CDR3 in DNA: TGCAGCCAAAGGGGGAGAGGGGAGACCCAGTACTTC.

This chain uses TRBV5-1 with TRBJ2-3; 10 bases are shared with TRBD2. Germline trimming cut 0 bases from V and 2 bases from J; bases unmatched to any gene: 3. The CDR3 sequence is 16 residues long. Germline CDR1 reads SGHRS; CDR2 reads YFSETQ. The CDR3 nucleotides are TGCGCCAGCAGCTTGGAACTAGCGGGGTCCACAGATACGCAGTATTTT. Translated, it gives CASSLELAGSTDTQYF.

With respect to this clone: Other DNA sequences in the same sample also yield this CDR3. This chain connects TRBV4-3 to TRBJ2-1; maybe TRBD2 (6 bases). Trimming stripped 4 bases from V and 3 bases from J, with 10 bases between. Germline values: CDR1 LGHNA, CDR2 YSLEER. The CDR3 consists of 14 residues. CDR3 nucleotide sequence: TGCGCCAGCAGCCCGGCGGGGCTCTACAATGAGCAGTTCTTC. It yields the protein CASSPAGLYNEQFF.

This chain links TRBV4-3 with TRBJ2-6, with 8 bases identical to TRBD1. Germline V CDR1 and CDR2: LGHNA, YSLEER. V gave up 0 bases and J gave up 4 bases; unmatched junction bases: 17. The CDR3 has 21 residues. The chain's CDR3 is CASSQDLPGNRGRVGANVLTF. In DNA, the CDR3 is TGCGCCAGCAGCCAAGATCTCCCCGGCAACAGGGGGAGAGTAGGGGCCAACGTCCTGACTTTC.

V and J are TRBV28 and TRBJ2-5; maybe TRBD2 (6 bases). The CDR3 has 13 residues. The germline V gene encodes CDR1 MDHEN and CDR2 SYDVKM. V was pared by 4 bases and J by 5 bases, with 11 bases between. In DNA form, the CDR3 reads TGTGCCAGCAGTTGGGTTGGGAGGGAGACCCAGTACTTC. This codes for CASSWVGRETQYF.

The chain combines TRBV5-1 with TRBJ2-7; TRBD2 matches at 10 bases. CDR1 and CDR2 (germline): SGHRS, YFSETQ. The V segment lost 0 bases and the J segment 4 bases; nucleotides outside the gene matches: 10. This CDR3 comprises 17 residues. This CDR3 is CASSLELLAGDFYEQYF. The CDR3 DNA follows: TGCGCCAGCAGCTTGGAACTCCTAGCGGGAGACTTTTACGAGCAGTACTTC.

This clone was picked up one time. This sequence joins TRBV25-1 and TRBJ2-3; a weak D match, TRBD1 (5 bases). Germline lookup yields CDR1 MGHDK and CDR2 SYGVNS. This CDR3 has 15 amino acids. Trimming left V 2 bases short and J 3 bases short, with 12 bases between. CDR3 DNA sequence: TGTGCCAGCAGTGAAACCCAGGGTAGAACAGATACGCAGTATTTT. This sequence encodes CASSETQGRTDTQYF. The full variable domain, completed using reference TRBV25-1 and TRBJ2-3, is EADIYQTPRYLVIGTGKKITLECSQTMGHDKMYWYQQDPGMELHLIHYSYGVNSTEKGDLSSESTVSRIRTEHFPLTLESARPSHTSQYLCASSETQGRTDTQYFGPGTRLTVL.

The CDR3 region has the DNA TGTGCCAGCAGCTACCTAGCGGGAGGGCCGAATACGCAGTATTTT. This encodes CASSYLAGGPNTQYF. This rearrangement joins TRBV7-8 to TRBJ2-3, with 12 bases that match TRBD2. Germline V gene data show CDR1 as SGHVS and CDR2 as FQNEAQ. The CDR3 runs 15 residues. V shed 4 bases, J shed 7 bases, and the junction held 6 bases outside the gene matches.

This clone was seen only once. The chain carries TRBV6-1 and TRBJ2-7; D may be TRBD1 (6 bases). CDR3 length equals 13 residues. Germline CDR1 MNHNS, CDR2 SASEGT. Deletions cut 8 bases from V and 3 bases from J, with 14 bases between. This chain's CDR3 is CASANGQYYEQYF. The CDR3 region has the DNA TGTGCCAGCGCGAATGGACAGTACTACGAGCAGTACTTC.

The rearrangement uses TRBV7-9 and TRBJ1-4, with D possibly matching TRBD1 (5 bases). Between the trimmed V and J ends, which lost 6 bases and 5 bases, there was a span of 19 bases. The CDR3 has 16 amino acids. The germline gives CDR1 SEHNR, CDR2 FQNEAQ (reference sequence). The CDR3 coding sequence is TGTGCCAGCAGTAATTACGGGGCGATTGGGAATGAAAAACTGTTTTTT. Amino acid sequence: CASSNYGAIGNEKLFF.

The chain joins TRBV29-1 to TRBJ2-4; tentatively, D is TRBD2 (5 bases). Trimming cost V 5 bases and J 9 bases, with 11 bases left between them. The CDR3 is made up of 11 amino acids. Germline V gene lookup returns CDR1 SQVTM and CDR2 ANQGSEA. The CDR3 DNA reads TGCAGCGTTTTGGACCGGGGCATTCAGTACTTC. This codes for CSVLDRGIQYF.

The rearrangement joins TRBV5-4 to TRBJ1-1, with TRBD1 as a possible D gene (6 bases). Trimming left V 9 bases short and J 3 bases short, with 15 bases between. The CDR3 is 13 residues long. Per the germline V gene, CDR1 is SGHNT and CDR2 is YYREEE (reference sequence). In DNA, the CDR3 is TGTGCCACTGGCGGGGGGCGAGACACTGAAGCTTTCTTT. Protein sequence: CATGGGRDTEAFF.

The chain links TRBV9 to TRBJ1-5, with D unresolved. V was shortened by 3 bases and J by 4 bases, with 11 bases between the two germline ends. This CDR3 has 14 residues. Germline V CDR1 and CDR2: SGDLS, YYNGEE. CDR3 nucleotides: TGTGCCAGCAGCGCAACTCAGAAGAATCAGCCCCAGCATTTT. Encoded protein: CASSATQKNQPQHF.

CDR3 region: CASSSHLAAYYEQYF. CDR3 bases: TGTGCCAGCAGTTCCCACCTAGCGGCCTACTACGAGCAGTACTTC. This chain joins TRBV6-5 and TRBJ2-7; TRBD2 matches 7 bases. Germline lookup yields CDR1 MNHEY and CDR2 SVGAGI. J was trimmed by 3 bases and V by 4 bases; bases with no gene match: 9. The CDR3 extends over 15 amino acids.